A selection of T cell receptor beta chains follows, all from one sample in a study of identical twins. TCRdb re-analysed the 5' RACE reads in MiXCR, keeping a single row per CDR3 protein. Counted here are 1.5 million to 2 million distinct CDR3 sequences, about 32% occurring once; the ten biggest clones make up under 0.35%. Sequencing was performed on cord blood. The receptors shown here come from a newborn girl in good health. CDR3s include the opening cysteine and the closing phenylalanine or tryptophan. D genes are given only for firm matches. The size of a clone is reported for some rows only, either as once, few or many, or as a class for expanded clones.

v_gene	j_gene	abundance	len	d_gene	CDR3aa	CDR3nt
TRBV4-1	TRBJ2-1	NA	17	NA	CASSQELRGGTYNEQFF	TGCGCCAGCAGCCAAGAACTCAGGGGAGGGACCTACAATGAGCAGTTCTTC
TRBV2	TRBJ1-1	few	16	TRBD1	CASRQGQGARVTEAFF	TGTGCCAGCAGACAAGGACAGGGGGCGCGGGTCACTGAAGCTTTCTTT
TRBV11-2	TRBJ2-1	few	14	TRBD2	CASSPISGSKVQFF	TGTGCCAGCAGCCCTATTAGCGGGAGCAAGGTGCAGTTCTTC
TRBV29-1	TRBJ2-7	many	13	TRBD1	CSVEDRVLYEQYF	TGCAGCGTCGAGGACAGGGTTCTTTACGAGCAGTACTTC
TRBV12-3/TRBV12-4	TRBJ1-2	NA	14	NA	CASTSRVGNYGYTF	TGTGCCAGCACTTCGCGTGTGGGAAACTATGGCTACACCTTC
TRBV12-3/TRBV12-4	TRBJ2-3	NA	16	NA	CASSLESVATTDTQYF	TGTGCCAGCAGTTTGGAAAGCGTGGCTACGACAGATACGCAGTATTTT
TRBV25-1	TRBJ2-5	NA	15	NA	CASSEGDGLPETQYF	TGTGCCAGCAGTGAAGGTGACGGCCTTCCGGAGACCCAGTACTTC
TRBV20-1	TRBJ2-1	few	16	TRBD2	CSARALLAATYNEQFF	TGCAGTGCTAGAGCCCTCCTAGCGGCGACCTACAATGAGCAGTTCTTC
TRBV5-1	TRBJ2-1	few	14	NA	CASSLDAGYNEQFF	TGCGCCAGCAGCTTGGATGCAGGGTACAATGAGCAGTTCTTC
TRBV29-1	TRBJ2-7	few	13	NA	CSVDRTLYNEQYF	TGCAGCGTTGATAGGACACTTTACAATGAGCAGTACTTC
TRBV5-1	TRBJ1-2	NA	15	NA	CASWPGEGRNYGYTF	TGCGCCAGCTGGCCCGGAGAGGGGCGGAACTATGGCTACACCTTC
TRBV10-3	TRBJ2-7	many	13	NA	CAISGTGQDEQYF	TGTGCCATCAGTGGAACAGGGCAGGACGAGCAGTACTTC
TRBV11-1	TRBJ1-1	many	11	NA	CASTWDTEAFF	TGTGCCAGCACGTGGGACACTGAAGCTTTCTTT
TRBV7-9	TRBJ2-3	many	15	TRBD2	CASSLLAGATDTQYF	TGTGCCAGCAGTTTACTAGCGGGAGCCACAGATACGCAGTATTTT
TRBV6-2/TRBV6-3	TRBJ1-2	NA	15	NA	CAAPGPGQEFYGYTF	TGTGCCGCCCCCGGGCCTGGGCAGGAATTTTATGGCTACACCTTC
TRBV7-9	TRBJ2-7	NA	14	TRBD1	CASSTDRVNYEQYF	TGTGCCAGCAGCACGGACAGGGTAAACTACGAGCAGTACTTC
TRBV2	TRBJ2-4	NA	13	NA	CASSAIAKNIQYF	TGTGCCAGCAGTGCGATAGCCAAAAACATTCAGTACTTC
TRBV5-6	TRBJ1-6	NA	16	NA	CASSSQGGSYNSPLHF	TGTGCCAGCAGCTCACAGGGAGGCTCCTATAATTCACCCCTCCACTTT
TRBV5-1	TRBJ2-6	NA	14	NA	CASSWDAGANVLTF	TGCGCCAGCAGCTGGGACGCTGGGGCCAACGTCCTGACTTTC
TRBV2	TRBJ1-1	NA	16	NA	CASSEMRVRSNTEAFF	TGTGCCAGCAGTGAAATGCGGGTCCGGTCGAACACTGAAGCTTTCTTT
TRBV7-9	TRBJ2-5	many	14	NA	CASSFVRLQETQYF	TGTGCCAGCAGCTTTGTGAGACTACAAGAGACCCAGTACTTC
TRBV12-3/TRBV12-4	TRBJ1-6	few	13	NA	CASSPGSGSPLHF	TGTGCCAGCAGTCCCGGATCGGGTTCACCCCTCCACTTT
TRBV2	TRBJ2-4	few	17	NA	CASRPNTGTLAKNIQYF	TGTGCCAGCAGGCCTAACACCGGGACATTAGCCAAAAACATTCAGTACTTC
TRBV3-1	TRBJ1-2	NA	15	NA	CAGSHDSLKGDGYTF	TGTGCCGGCAGCCACGACAGCTTGAAGGGGGATGGCTACACCTTC
TRBV5-1	TRBJ2-5	NA	15	TRBD2	CASSSGTSGTNEQYF	TGCGCCAGCAGCTCCGGGACTAGCGGGACAAATGAGCAGTACTTC
TRBV2	TRBJ2-1	NA	15	TRBD2	CASSPTSVGGGEQFF	TGTGCCAGCAGTCCCACTAGCGTAGGAGGCGGTGAGCAGTTCTTC
TRBV10-2	TRBJ2-3	NA	11	NA	CASSEDLDQYF	TGCGCCAGCAGTGAGGACTTGGATCAGTATTTT
TRBV12-3/TRBV12-4	TRBJ1-5	few	12	NA	CASTNRGQPQHF	TGTGCCAGCACCAACCGAGGTCAGCCCCAGCATTTT
TRBV4-1	TRBJ2-3	NA	17	TRBD2	CASSPHVGGSSVDTQYF	TGCGCCAGCAGCCCCCATGTCGGGGGGAGCTCAGTAGATACGCAGTATTTT
TRBV5-1	TRBJ2-5	few	15	TRBD1	CASSADRPIQETQYF	TGCGCCAGCAGCGCGGACAGGCCAATCCAAGAGACCCAGTACTTC
TRBV7-2	TRBJ2-7	few	18	TRBD2	CASSLGPSGGAVLYEQYF	TGTGCCAGCAGCTTAGGACCTAGCGGGGGGGCCGTCCTCTACGAGCAGTACTTC
TRBV5-1	TRBJ2-3	few	17	TRBD2	CASSLGGAGVTTDTQYF	TGCGCCAGCAGCTTGGGAGGAGCGGGAGTCACCACAGATACGCAGTATTTT
TRBV4-1	TRBJ2-7	NA	14	NA	CASSQGKGAYEQYF	TGCGCCAGCAGCCAAGGGAAGGGGGCCTACGAGCAGTACTTC
TRBV12-3/TRBV12-4	TRBJ2-5	many	18	TRBD2	CASSLGTSGTESWETQYF	TGTGCCAGCAGTTTGGGGACTAGCGGGACGGAATCATGGGAGACCCAGTACTTC
TRBV7-6	TRBJ2-3	many	16	NA	CASSLVASSSTDTQYF	TGTGCCAGCAGCTTAGTAGCTAGCTCAAGCACAGATACGCAGTATTTT
TRBV6-6	TRBJ1-2	many	11	NA	CASRSNYGYTF	TGTGCCAGCAGGTCGAACTATGGCTACACCTTC
TRBV28	TRBJ2-1	NA	17	TRBD1	CASSTQWTGGRYNEQFF	TGTGCCAGCAGTACACAATGGACAGGGGGACGTTACAATGAGCAGTTCTTC
TRBV20-1	TRBJ2-7	few	14	NA	CSARLTGSSYEQYF	TGCAGTGCTCGGCTTACAGGGAGCTCCTACGAGCAGTACTTC
TRBV5-1	TRBJ1-1	NA	16	NA	CASSLDQGLGNTEAFF	TGCGCCAGCAGCTTGGACCAGGGGTTGGGGAACACTGAAGCTTTCTTT
TRBV10-3	TRBJ1-4	NA	14	TRBD1	CAIKGTATNEKLFF	TGTGCCATCAAGGGGACAGCAACTAATGAAAAACTGTTTTTT
TRBV6-1	TRBJ2-7	few	13	TRBD1	CASRRGTAYEQYF	TGTGCCAGCAGAAGAGGGACAGCCTACGAGCAGTACTTC
TRBV15	TRBJ2-1	few	14	NA	CATSARVDYNEQFF	TGTGCCACCAGCGCTAGGGTGGATTACAATGAGCAGTTCTTC
TRBV2	TRBJ2-1	NA	17	NA	CASELEPETRVNNEQFF	TGTGCCAGCGAGCTCGAACCCGAGACTAGGGTTAACAATGAGCAGTTCTTC
TRBV12-3/TRBV12-4	TRBJ2-3	NA	16	TRBD2	CASRGLAALPTDTQYF	TGTGCCAGCAGGGGACTAGCGGCCCTACCCACAGATACGCAGTATTTT
TRBV6-2/TRBV6-3	TRBJ2-1	NA	16	TRBD2	CASRPTSGRSYSEQFF	TGTGCCAGCAGACCGACTAGCGGGAGATCCTACAGTGAGCAGTTCTTC
TRBV10-3	TRBJ2-1	NA	16	TRBD2	CAISALLAGEGNEQFF	TGTGCCATCAGTGCCTTACTAGCGGGAGAGGGCAATGAGCAGTTCTTC
TRBV30	TRBJ1-4	NA	13	TRBD1	CAWSWADRAKLFF	TGTGCCTGGAGTTGGGCAGACAGGGCGAAACTGTTTTTT
TRBV3-1	TRBJ2-3	few	17	NA	CASSQDWRRQGRDTQYF	TGTGCCAGCAGCCAAGATTGGAGGCGCCAAGGTAGAGATACGCAGTATTTT